The 30 T cell receptor beta chains given below trace back to one sample, sequenced in a study of blood T cell repertoires in COVID-19. Some clones are missing from TCRdb's copy, which holds only in-frame ones; the method was immunoSEQ multiplex PCR. The sample shows around 400,000 clones, roughly 90% of them seen only once. The specimen sequenced was PBMCs or T cells enriched from blood (not recorded which). The receptors come from a woman between 40 and 55 years old who had been exposed to COVID-19.

This chain uses TRBV15 with TRBJ1-5; D is uncertain. CDR1 is LNHNV, CDR2 YYDKDF, per germline (reference sequence). V was shortened by 2 bases and J by 4 bases, with 9 bases between the two germline ends. The CDR3 length is 14 residues. This chain's CDR3 is CATSRNTKNQPQHF. The CDR3, as DNA: TGTGCCACCAGCAGAAACACAAAAAATCAGCCCCAGCATTTT.

The J gene is TRBJ1-2, the V gene TRBV24-1; tentative D call: TRBD1 (6 bases). CDR3 length: 12 amino acids. The V gene's germline CDR1 is KGHDR and CDR2 SFDVKD. V lost 5 bases to trimming and J lost 7 bases, with 10 bases between them. This chain's CDR3 is CATSADRTGYTF. The CDR3, as DNA: TGTGCCACCAGTGCCGACAGGACTGGCTACACCTTC.

The chain couples TRBV19 to TRBJ2-1, with 13 bases identical to TRBD2. V lost 4 bases, J lost 1 base, and 7 bases stayed unmatched. This CDR3 contains 18 residues. The germline V gene encodes CDR1 LNHDA and CDR2 SQIVND (reference sequence). CDR3: CASSKRTSGSGSYNEQFF. DNA for the CDR3: TGTGCCAGTAGTAAGCGGACTAGCGGGAGTGGATCCTACAATGAGCAGTTCTTC.

CDR3 nucleotides: TGCGCCAGCACCAGCGGGAGTGGCACAGATACGCAGTATTTT. This translates into CASTSGSGTDTQYF. This rearrangement joins TRBV5-1 to TRBJ2-3, with 8 bases lining up with TRBD2. With 6 bases clipped from V and 1 base from J, the junction kept 4 bases outside the gene matches. CDR3 length: 14 residues. Germline values: CDR1 SGHRS, CDR2 YFSETQ.

The chain is built from TRBV9 and TRBJ1-2; D gene ambiguous. Trimming took 0 bases from V and 3 from J, leaving 21 bases between them. Germline CDR1 is SGDLS and CDR2 is YYNGEE. There are 18 residues in the CDR3. In nucleotides, the CDR3 is TGTGCCAGCAGCGTAGAAAGAGGGAGTCAGGCCCTTTACTATGGCTACACCTTC. It specifies CASSVERGSQALYYGYTF.

The chain carries TRBV19 and TRBJ1-1; D ambiguous. In germline, CDR1 is LNHDA, CDR2 SQIVND (reference sequence). The CDR3 extends over 12 amino acids. V lost 1 base and J lost 8, with 8 bases in between. Written as DNA, the CDR3 is TGTGCCAGTAGTATAGGCCCGGGAGAAGCTTTCTTT. Its protein is CASSIGPGEAFF.

The gene calls are TRBV25-1 and TRBJ2-7; the D gene is possibly TRBD2 (7 bases). Looked up from germline, CDR1 is MGHDK and CDR2 is SYGVNS. The CDR3 is made up of 15 amino acids. Trimming left V 3 bases short and J 7 bases short, with 19 bases between. For the CDR3, the DNA is TGTGCCAGCAGTGAGATGAGGGGGGGCTCTGGAGAGCAGTACTTC. Its translation: CASSEMRGGSGEQYF.

The genes are TRBV5-1 and TRBJ1-5; D possibly corresponds to TRBD1 (6 bases). This CDR3 contains 14 residues. CDR1 SGHRS and CDR2 YFSETQ come from the germline V gene. Trimming left V 2 bases short and J 3 bases short, with 9 bases between. CDR3 bases: TGCGCCAGCAGCTTTACAGGGAACAATCAGCCCCAGCATTTT. Protein: CASSFTGNNQPQHF.

Here the CDR3 reads CASSETGTGANVLTF. The DNA of the CDR3 is TGTGCCAGCAGTGAAACAGGGACTGGGGCCAACGTCCTGACTTTC. This rearrangement joins TRBV2 to TRBJ2-6, with D possibly TRBD1 on 6 matching bases. Trimming pared 2 bases from V and 2 bases from J, leaving 7 bases between. The CDR3 consists of 15 residues. Per germline, CDR1 SNHLY and CDR2 FYNNEI.

The rearrangement links TRBV6-2 or TRBV6-3 to TRBJ2-5; 7 positions agree with TRBD2. This CDR3 comprises 17 residues. The germline gives CDR1 MNHEY, CDR2 SVGEGT. J lost 2 bases, V lost 5 bases, and 14 bases had no gene match. DNA for the CDR3: TGTGCCAGCAGTATTTACGCAAGCCAGCGGGGACAAGAGACCCAGTACTTC. This gives the protein CASSIYASQRGQETQYF.

J is TRBJ2-1 and V is TRBV30; 11 bases are shared with TRBD2. The length of the CDR3 is 16 residues. The germline gives CDR1 GTSNPN, CDR2 SVGIG (reference sequence). The trim removed 3 bases at V and 6 bases at J, leaving 10 bases unmatched. CDR3 sequence (DNA): TGTGCCTGGAGCGGAATGGCTAGCGGGAGGATCAATGAGCAGTTCTTC. Its protein product is CAWSGMASGRINEQFF.

This clone has only a few counts. The chain uses TRBV5-1 and TRBJ2-5; D is perhaps TRBD1 (6 bases). The CDR3 has 12 residues. V was clipped by 0 bases and J by 7 bases, with 7 bases between them. Germline lookup yields CDR1 SGHRS and CDR2 YFSETQ. CDR3 DNA sequence: TGCGCCAGCAGCTTGGGAGGGGGGACCCAGTACTTC. Protein product: CASSLGGGTQYF.

The V gene is TRBV7-2, the J gene TRBJ1-1; 10 nucleotides line up with TRBD1. The J segment lost 6 bases and the V segment lost 6 bases, leaving 4 bases of the junction unmatched. This CDR3 comprises 13 residues. CDR1 and CDR2 from the germline V gene are SGHTA and FQGNSA. As DNA, the CDR3 is TGTGCCAGCAGGCGGACAGGGGGGGCTGAAGCTTTCTTT. It yields the protein CASRRTGGAEAFF. The full variable domain, in which reference TRBV7-2 and TRBJ1-1 provide the parts outside the CDR3, is GAGVSQSPSNKVTEKGKDVELRCDPISGHTALYWYRQSLGQGLEFLIYFQGNSAPDKSGLPSDRFSAERTGGSVSTLTIQRTQQEDSAVYLCASRRTGGAEAFFGQGTRLTVV.

The chain employs TRBV24-1 and TRBJ1-1; 7 bases agree with TRBD1. The CDR3 has 18 residues. CDR1 is KGHDR, CDR2 SFDVKD, per germline. Trimming removed 1 base from V and 5 bases from J; junction bases left unmatched: 15. CDR3 coding DNA: TGTGCCACCAGTGATTTTGCCCGACAGGGAGCGTTGGGAACTGAAGCTTTCTTT. Translated, it gives CATSDFARQGALGTEAFF.

V usage is TRBV7-9 and J usage is TRBJ1-2; tentative D call: TRBD1 (5 bases). With 2 bases removed from V and 3 bases from J, the gap between germline ends came to 10 bases. The CDR3 length is 14 residues. In germline, CDR1 is SEHNR, CDR2 FQNEAQ (reference sequence). The CDR3 loop reads CASSLSGVDYGYTF. The DNA of the CDR3 is TGTGCCAGCAGCTTATCGGGGGTTGACTATGGCTACACCTTC.

The chain recombines TRBV29-1 with TRBJ2-1, with D possibly being TRBD2 (6 bases). V lost 7 bases to trimming and J lost 4 bases, with 20 bases between them. Per germline, CDR1 SQVTM and CDR2 ANQGSEA. The CDR3 consists of 15 residues. The CDR3 nucleotides are TGCAGCGCCGTCTCAGGGCGGGATCGTTACAATGAGCAGTTCTTC. It specifies CSAVSGRDRYNEQFF.

This clone was seen a single time. The same CDR3 arises from other DNA sequences in this sample as well. CDR3: CATSDLRGEQYF. The CDR3 nucleotides read TGTGCCACCAGTGATTTAAGGGGGGAGCAGTACTTC. The chain recombines TRBV24-1 with TRBJ2-7; the D gene is possibly TRBD1 (6 bases). V lost 1 base and J lost 7, with 7 bases in between. CDR1 is KGHDR, CDR2 SFDVKD, per germline. CDR3 length equals 12 residues.

The genes are TRBV9 and TRBJ2-7, with TRBD2 matching over 8 bases. This CDR3 is built from 15 residues. V shed 4 bases and J 2 bases; nucleotides not matched to a gene: 8. Germline CDR1 is SGDLS and CDR2 is YYNGEE. CDR3 loop: CASSPRAGAAYEQYF. CDR3 coding DNA: TGTGCCAGCAGCCCCAGAGCGGGGGCCGCCTACGAGCAGTACTTC.

This rearrangement joins TRBV7-8 to TRBJ2-1; D is possibly TRBD2 (6 bases). V was cut by 5 bases and J by 8 bases, with 19 bases left in between. There are 15 residues in the CDR3. CDR1 is SGHVS, CDR2 FQNEAQ, per germline. The CDR3: CASSPRLELGDEQFF. The CDR3, as DNA: TGTGCCAGCAGCCCACGACTAGAGTTGGGCGATGAGCAGTTCTTC.

This rearrangement joins TRBV7-2 to TRBJ2-7, with 13 positions matching TRBD2. CDR3 length: 18 amino acids. V dropped 3 bases and J dropped 4; count of bases not matched to a gene: 12. Germline assignment: CDR1 SGHTA and CDR2 FQGNSA. CDR3 region: CASSFRPPGTSGKYEQYF. CDR3 in DNA: TGTGCCAGCAGCTTTCGCCCCCCCGGGACTAGCGGGAAATACGAGCAGTACTTC. Full variable domain (missing parts from reference TRBV7-2 and TRBJ2-7): GAGVSQSPSNKVTEKGKDVELRCDPISGHTALYWYRQSLGQGLEFLIYFQGNSAPDKSGLPSDRFSAERTGGSVSTLTIQRTQQEDSAVYLCASSFRPPGTSGKYEQYFGPGTRLTVT.

V and J are TRBV30 and TRBJ1-1; D is perhaps TRBD1 (6 bases). CDR1 and CDR2 (germline): GTSNPN, SVGIG (reference sequence). Trimming shortened V by 3 bases and J by 2 bases, and 16 bases separated the two germline ends. This CDR3 is 15 amino acids long. The CDR3 loop is CAWSAKQGFNTEAFF. DNA for the CDR3: TGTGCCTGGAGCGCCAAACAGGGTTTTAACACTGAAGCTTTCTTT.

The chain uses TRBV4-2 and TRBJ1-2; D perhaps matches TRBD1 (5 bases). Trimming removed 0 bases at V and 4 bases at J, with 12 bases between. This CDR3 contains 15 residues. Germline CDR1 reads LGHNA; CDR2 reads YNFKEQ. CDR3 sequence: CASSQDTQGVYGYTF. CDR3 sequence (DNA): TGTGCCAGCAGCCAAGATACCCAGGGTGTCTATGGCTACACCTTC.

V and J are TRBV2 and TRBJ1-2, with 8 bases matching TRBD1. The V and J ends lost 5 bases and 6 bases, in that order; junction bases with no gene match: 2. This CDR3 comprises 12 residues. Germline V gene data show CDR1 as SNHLY and CDR2 as FYNNEI. The CDR3 loop is CASSQTGDGYTF. Here the CDR3 DNA reads TGTGCCAGCAGTCAGACAGGGGATGGCTACACCTTC. Variable domain in full (rest from reference TRBV2 and TRBJ1-2): EPEVTQTPSHQVTQMGQEVILRCVPISNHLYFYWYRQILGQKVEFLVSFYNNEISEKSEIFDDQFSVERPDGSNFTLKIRSTKLEDSAMYFCASSQTGDGYTFGSGTRLTVV.

CDR3 region: CASSVDPTPVYEQYF. In DNA, the CDR3 is TGTGCCAGCAGCGTAGACCCCACACCCGTCTACGAGCAGTACTTC. This chain joins TRBV9 and TRBJ2-7; no firm D call. In germline, CDR1 is SGDLS, CDR2 YYNGEE. The CDR3 has 15 residues. Trimming stripped 0 bases from V and 3 bases from J, with 13 bases between. The variable domain in full, with the rest retrieved from reference TRBV9 and TRBJ2-7, is DSGVTQTPKHLITATGQRVTLRCSPRSGDLSVYWYQQSLDQGLQFLIQYYNGEERAKGNILERFSAQQFPDLHSELNLSSLELGDSALYFCASSVDPTPVYEQYFGPGTRLTVT.

The V call is TRBV3-1 (or the pseudogene TRBV3-2), the J call TRBJ2-5; D is ambiguous. Germline V gene data show CDR1 as LGHDT and CDR2 as YNNKEL (reference sequence). The CDR3 spans 13 residues. V was cut by 1 base and J by 5 bases, with 8 bases left in between. CDR3 region: CASSQAKWETQYF. CDR3 bases: TGTGCCAGCAGCCAAGCTAAGTGGGAGACCCAGTACTTC.

The rearrangement uses TRBV10-3 and TRBJ1-1, with unresolved D. The germline V gene encodes CDR1 ENHRY and CDR2 SYGVKD. The ends were cut back, 3 bases at V and 5 bases at J, with 16 bases in the middle. The CDR3 has 15 amino acids. CDR3 DNA: TGTGCCATCAGTGATCCCTCGGGGTTACGAACTGAAGCTTTCTTT. This translates into CAISDPSGLRTEAFF.

The genes are TRBV5-4 and TRBJ1-2; D might be TRBD1 (6 bases). The CDR3 totals 15 residues. Germline V gene lookup returns CDR1 SGHNT and CDR2 YYREEE (reference sequence). With 2 bases removed from V and 3 bases from J, the gap between germline ends came to 14 bases. The CDR3 nucleotides read TGTGCCAGCAGCTTTAACACAGGGATCGACTATGGCTACACCTTC. Translated, it gives CASSFNTGIDYGYTF.

The V and J genes are TRBV5-1 and TRBJ1-3; the D is unclear. The germline gives CDR1 SGHRS, CDR2 YFSETQ. The CDR3 runs 15 residues. The V end lost 0 bases, the J end lost 5 bases, and 12 bases lay between the germline ends. The CDR3: CASSLGSETRNTIYF. The CDR3 DNA reads TGCGCCAGCAGCTTGGGGTCAGAAACAAGAAACACCATATATTTT. The complete variable domain, with remaining parts taken from reference TRBV5-1 and TRBJ1-3, reads KAGVTQTPRYLIKTRGQQVTLSCSPISGHRSVSWYQQTPGQGLQFLFEYFSETQRNKGNFPGRFSGRQFSNSRSEMNVSTLELGDSALYLCASSLGSETRNTIYFGEGSWLTVV.

V is TRBV9 and J is TRBJ2-6; D perhaps matches TRBD1 (6 bases). CDR1 SGDLS and CDR2 YYNGEE come from the germline V gene. V was cut by 4 bases and J by 1 base, with 15 bases left in between. The CDR3 contains 17 residues. DNA of the CDR3: TGTGCCAGCAGCCGTGGGCACCAGGGGTCTGGGGCCAACGTCCTGACTTTC. Amino acid sequence: CASSRGHQGSGANVLTF.

V gene TRBV30 combines with J gene TRBJ1-5, with a weak D call TRBD1 (6 bases). This CDR3 is built from 14 residues. The germline CDR1 and CDR2 sequences are GTSNPN and SVGIG (reference sequence). The V end lost 3 bases, the J end lost 7 bases, and 16 bases lay between the germline ends. The CDR3 nucleotides read TGTGCCTGGAGGGGACGACAGGTTCACCAGCCCCAGCATTTT. Amino acid sequence: CAWRGRQVHQPQHF.